By its share, the clone carrying this T cell receptor beta chain is medium-sized. Primers used in a second PCR of roughly 7 to 11 cycles were a sample-barcoded 5' primer and a J-beta primer mix. Using its own MiXCR run on the 5' RACE reads, TCRdb lists one record per CDR3 protein. The table shows around 1.7 million distinct CDR3 sequences, with under 30% occurring only once. The data belong to a study of blood T cells in healthy people across ages. Deletions cut 0 bases from V and 6 bases from J, with 12 bases between. The CDR3 has 15 amino acids. CDR1 is LGHNA, CDR2 YSLEER, per germline. The J gene is TRBJ2-4, the V gene TRBV4-3; D is unresolved. This receptor was obtained from a woman aged 25 to 39 in good health. Sequenced sample: blood. CDR3 nucleotides: TGCGCCAGCAGCCAAGATCGGGCTCCGGGAAACATTCAGTACTTC. This encodes CASSQDRAPGNIQYF.